This T cell receptor (beta chain) was captured in a study of blood T cell repertoires in COVID-19. Whole-study context: Sample material is recorded as cDNA or gDNA derived from T cells, B-cell-depleted T cells, or PBMCs.

In the source study's methods: Cell counts per sample came from amplifying reference gene primers. Repertoires were generated with immunoSEQ multiplex PCR, while TCRdb's copy carries only in-frame clones and drops some. V and J calls plus clone size are reproduced from that table; the DNA served to infer D and trimming. The profile shows 270,000 or so clones, 85% to 90% of them singletons. Seattle's enrolled individuals joined amid active infection and were then monitored longitudinally. Germline V gives CDR1 MGHRA, CDR2 YSYEKL. Trimming removed 1 base from V and 1 base from J; junction bases left unmatched: 12. The CDR3 has 18 residues.

The specimen sequenced was peripheral blood. The source is a woman between 55 and 75 years old with COVID-19, enrolled during active disease. This chain uses TRBV4-1 with TRBJ1-1, with 7 bases that match TRBD1. DNA for the CDR3: TGCGCCAGCAGCCAAGGATCGGATAATACAGGGGCGAACACTGAAGCTTTCTTT. Translation: CASSQGSDNTGANTEAFF.